This TCR beta chain was profiled in a study of T cell responses to AZD1222 COVID-19 vaccine. Findings and caveats of the study: Of spike-specific TCRs, nearly half reportedly target regions left unmutated in variants.

This clone has more than one count but fewer than ten. Its specificity is not known. TCRdb keeps only in-frame clones here, not all; method: immunoSEQ multiplex PCR. Of roughly 130,000 clones listed, approximately 85% are singletons. The CDR3 runs to 15 residues. In germline, CDR1 is LNHDA, CDR2 SQIVND (reference sequence). Between the trimmed V and J ends, which lost 6 bases and 2 bases, there was a span of 14 bases. This rearrangement joins TRBV19 to TRBJ2-1; tentatively, D is TRBD1 or TRBD2 (7 bases each). The sequence derives from an adult in good health. Sample: peripheral blood, taken on day 0 of AZD1222 vaccination. The CDR3 region is CASRGGDRAYNEQFF. In DNA, the CDR3 is TGTGCCAGTAGGGGAGGGGACAGAGCCTACAATGAGCAGTTCTTC. Based on the CDR3 plus reference TRBV19 and TRBJ2-1, the full variable domain is DGGITQSPKYLFRKEGQNVTLSCEQNLNHDAMYWYRQDPGQGLRLIYYSQIVNDFQKGDIAEGYSVSREKKESFPLTVTSAQKNPTAFYLCASRGGDRAYNEQFFGPGTRLTVL.